The next 9 T cell receptor beta chains were all read from a single sample in a study of radiation and T cells in renal cell carcinoma. Time point defined: blood 4 weeks post-SBRT, at nephrectomy. Treatment noted: 15 Gy SBRT to primary tumor, nephrectomy 4 weeks later. Sequencing was performed with immunoSEQ multiplex PCR; in TCRdb, only in-frame clones are kept and a portion is missing. Here the sample spans approximately 150,000 clones, 75% to 90% being singletons. The sample consisted of blood, taken from a patient whose treatment included radiotherapy and nephrectomy. The source is a woman aged 45-59 years with renal cell carcinoma.

This clone has only one observation. The V gene is TRBV19, the J gene TRBJ2-7; 9 bases align to TRBD1. Germline V lookup: CDR1 LNHDA, CDR2 SQIVND (reference sequence). V lost 5 bases and J lost 0; bases outside the gene matches: 5. The CDR3 length is 15 residues. Here the CDR3 reads CASSLGQGSSYEQYF. CDR3 DNA sequence: TGTGCCAGTAGTCTAGGACAGGGGAGCTCCTACGAGCAGTACTTC.

The chain uses TRBV18 and TRBJ2-5, with 9 bases fitting TRBD1. Germline V gives CDR1 KGHSH, CDR2 LQKENI. The CDR3 extends over 17 amino acids. The V gene end was trimmed by 3 bases and the J gene end by 2 bases; junction bases not matched to a gene: 10. The CDR3 DNA reads as TGTGCCAGCTCACCCTCCGGGACAGGGTTAGGTCAAGAGACCCAGTACTTC. Translated, it gives CASSPSGTGLGQETQYF. Filled out from reference TRBV18 and TRBJ2-5, the complete variable domain reads NAGVMQNPRHLVRRRGQEARLRCSPMKGHSHVYWYRQLPEEGLKFMVYLQKENIIDESGMPKERFSAEFPKEGPSILRIQQVVRGDSAAYFCASSPSGTGLGQETQYFGPGTRLLVL.

V is TRBV19 and J is TRBJ2-3; D not certain. With 3 bases removed from V and 0 bases from J, the gap between germline ends came to 10 bases. The CDR3 runs to 15 residues. Looked up from germline, CDR1 is LNHDA and CDR2 is SQIVND (reference sequence). CDR3 nucleotides: TGTGCCAGTAGTATCGGACCGTTGAGCACAGATACGCAGTATTTT. Translating gives CASSIGPLSTDTQYF.

The sample holds one count of this clone. The CDR3 spells CASRLRTGLNTEAFF. CDR3 DNA sequence: TGCGCCAGCAGGCTACGGACAGGATTGAACACTGAAGCTTTCTTT. The V gene is TRBV5-1, the J gene TRBJ1-1, with 7 bases aligning to TRBD1. The CDR3 totals 15 residues. Germline V CDR1 and CDR2: SGHRS, YFSETQ. Unmatched junction bases numbered 7, after V lost 5 bases and J lost 0 bases.

The chain carries TRBV7-9 and TRBJ2-1, with no clear D. In germline, CDR1 is SEHNR, CDR2 FQNEAQ (reference sequence). V dropped 1 base and J dropped 8 bases, with 15 bases sitting between them. This CDR3 contains 15 residues. The CDR3 DNA reads as TGTGCCAGCAGCTTAGTTGCTACCCTTCGGGATGAGCAGTTCTTC. Protein product: CASSLVATLRDEQFF.

The chain links TRBV7-2 to TRBJ2-5, with D possibly TRBD2 on 6 matching bases. V was clipped by 6 bases and J by 1 base, with 9 bases between them. CDR3 size: 13 residues. Germline V gene sequence: CDR1 SGHTA, CDR2 FQGNSA. This CDR3 is CASRRGVQETQYF. The CDR3 DNA reads TGTGCCAGCAGGCGCGGGGTCCAAGAGACCCAGTACTTC.

The chain carries TRBV27 and TRBJ2-1, with TRBD2 identical over 9 bases. V gave up 5 bases and J gave up 4 bases; unmatched junction bases: 6. The germline V gene has CDR1 MNHEY and CDR2 SMNVEV (reference sequence). The CDR3 has 15 amino acids. The chain's CDR3 is CASSPSGGTYNEQFF. The CDR3, as DNA: TGTGCCAGCAGTCCGAGCGGGGGGACATACAATGAGCAGTTCTTC.

Only a few counts were recorded for this clone. CDR3 coding DNA: TGCGCCAGCAGCTACAGGGGCGGGAACACTGAAGCTTTCTTT. Protein product: CASSYRGGNTEAFF. V is TRBV5-1 and J is TRBJ1-1, with 7 bases lining up with TRBD1. This CDR3 is built from 14 residues. Germline loops: CDR1 SGHRS, CDR2 YFSETQ. J gave up 1 base and V 3 bases, and 3 bases lay outside the gene matches.

This sequence joins TRBV4-3 and TRBJ2-5, with D unresolved. Germline values: CDR1 LGHNA, CDR2 YSLEER. Trimming shortened V by 1 base and J by 1 base, and 10 bases separated the two germline ends. The CDR3 covers 15 residues. The chain's CDR3 is CASSQVLSSQETQYF. CDR3 bases: TGCGCCAGCAGCCAAGTTCTGTCCAGCCAAGAGACCCAGTACTTC.